This T cell receptor beta chain was sequenced during a study of blood T cells in healthy people across ages. Through a sample-barcoded 5' primer and a J-beta primer mix, a second PCR was run for roughly 6 to 11 cycles. Each cDNA molecule was tagged by a template-switch adaptor with 12 random nucleotides. TCRdb re-analysed the 5' RACE reads in MiXCR, keeping a single row per CDR3 protein. Of about 1.4 million distinct CDR3 sequences in the sample, around 59% were seen once. This CDR3 has 16 residues. Germline V CDR1 and CDR2: MNHEY, SMNVEV (reference sequence). V lost 8 bases to trimming and J lost 7 bases; unmatched junction nucleotides: 18. This clonotype was counted once.

The genes are TRBV27 and TRBJ2-7; 9 nucleotides align to TRBD2. Sequencing input: blood. The clonotype originates from a young man in good health. CDR3 nucleotides: TGTGCCAGCGGCGGGGGGGCCAGAGGGTCCTACAATGAGCAGTACTTC. Its translation is CASGGGARGSYNEQYF.